This T cell receptor beta chain derives from a study of beta chain features in type 1 diabetes. The CDR3 consists of 13 residues. The ends were cut back, 0 bases at V and 7 bases at J, with 10 bases in the middle. The germline CDR1 and CDR2 sequences are SGHNT and YYREEE (reference sequence). Study-wide results and caveats: PCR, the amplification step, might favor shorter templates, equally in patients and controls.

Expressed TCRB transcripts were sequenced because the isolated RNA had all been reverse transcribed beforehand. This table comes from immunoSEQ multiplex PCR, and its TCRdb copy is limited to in-frame clones, with some not included. Here the sample spans roughly 12,000 clones, 35% to 55% being singletons. In regard to this clone: Antigen unknown.

The sample consisted of stem cell memory CD4+ T cells from blood. The V call is TRBV5-4, the J call TRBJ1-2; D not resolved. This sequence originates from a young man in good health. CDR3 sequence (DNA): TGTGCCAGCAGCTTGGGGCGGGGTAGTGGCTACACCTTC. Residues: CASSLGRGSGYTF.